The 17 T cell receptor beta chains below were found in one sample sequenced in a study of blood T cell repertoires in COVID-19. The data were produced by immunoSEQ multiplex PCR, yet TCRdb's version contains in-frame clones alone and is incomplete. The sample records over 150,000 clones, around 86% being singletons. Input material: peripheral blood. These receptors were obtained from a man aged 40-49 years with active or convalescent COVID-19.

The chain joins TRBV9 to TRBJ2-3; 7 bases fit TRBD2. Per germline, CDR1 SGDLS and CDR2 YYNGEE. The CDR3 has 15 residues. V gave up 2 bases and J gave up 10 bases; unmatched junction bases: 13. The CDR3 spells CASSVRDYLPDAQYF. CDR3 nucleotides: TGTGCCAGCAGCGTCCGGGACTATCTCCCGGATGCGCAGTATTTT.

The rearrangement uses TRBV6-5 and TRBJ2-5, with 7 bases aligning to TRBD2. V dropped 3 bases and J dropped 4; count of bases not matched to a gene: 8. CDR3 size: 15 residues. Per the germline V gene, CDR1 is MNHEY and CDR2 is SVGAGI. In DNA form, the CDR3 reads TGTGCCAGCAGTTATGGCGGGGGATCGGTAGAGACCCAGTACTTC. This translates into CASSYGGGSVETQYF.

This chain links TRBV2 with TRBJ2-7; 8 positions agree with TRBD1. The junction had 2 bases not matched to a gene; V was cut back by 7 bases and J by 3 bases. CDR1 and CDR2 from the germline V gene are SNHLY and FYNNEI. This CDR3 contains 12 residues. CDR3 in DNA: TGTGCCAGCATAACAGGGGGCTACGAGCAGTACTTC. Translation: CASITGGYEQYF. The full variable domain, its missing parts supplied by reference TRBV2 and TRBJ2-7, is EPEVTQTPSHQVTQMGQEVILRCVPISNHLYFYWYRQILGQKVEFLVSFYNNEISEKSEIFDDQFSVERPDGSNFTLKIRSTKLEDSAMYFCASITGGYEQYFGPGTRLTVT.

The gene calls are TRBV11-3 and TRBJ2-5, with 8 bases matching TRBD2. The germline gives CDR1 SGHNT, CDR2 YENEEA. The J segment lost 2 bases and the V segment lost 1 base, leaving 3 bases of the junction unmatched. This CDR3 contains 15 residues. CDR3 DNA sequence: TGTGCCAGCAGCTTAGGCGCGGGGGGACAAGAGACCCAGTACTTC. Its translation: CASSLGAGGQETQYF. The variable domain in full, with the rest retrieved from reference TRBV11-3 and TRBJ2-5, is EAGVVQSPRYKIIEKKQPVAFWCNPISGHNTLYWYLQNLGQGPELLIRYENEEAVDDSQLPKDRFSAERLKGVDSTLKIQPAELGDSAVYLCASSLGAGGQETQYFGPGTRLLVL.

This sequence joins TRBV10-3 and TRBJ2-2; 13 bases agree with TRBD2. Trimming took 10 bases from V and 6 from J; bases not matched to a gene: 2. CDR1 and CDR2 from the germline V gene are ENHRY and SYGVKD. This CDR3 comprises 13 residues. The CDR3 DNA reads TGTGCCACCACTAGCGGGGGGGCCGGGGAGCTGTTTTTT. Its protein product is CATTSGGAGELFF.

This chain links TRBV19 with TRBJ2-3, with a weak D call TRBD1 (5 bases). This CDR3 is built from 14 residues. Germline CDR1 is LNHDA and CDR2 is SQIVND (reference sequence). The V gene lost 7 bases and the J gene lost 1 base, with 12 bases spanning the gap. CDR3 amino acids: CASKDTAGTDTQYF. As DNA, the CDR3 is TGTGCCAGTAAGGACACCGCGGGCACAGATACGCAGTATTTT.

The chain recombines TRBV10-1 with TRBJ2-1; TRBD1 agrees at 7 bases. The ends lost 0 bases at V and 2 bases at J; junction bases unmatched: 1. CDR3 length: 15 amino acids. The germline gives CDR1 WNHNN, CDR2 SYGVQD (reference sequence). The CDR3 protein is CASSESTGTYNEQFF. CDR3 DNA sequence: TGCGCCAGCAGTGAGTCGACAGGGACCTACAATGAGCAGTTCTTC.

The chain links TRBV28 to TRBJ1-1; possible D gene TRBD1, 6 bases. Trimming removed 3 bases from V and 5 bases from J, with 16 bases in between. The CDR3 is 15 amino acids. The V gene's germline CDR1 is MDHEN and CDR2 SYDVKM. In DNA, the CDR3 is TGTGCCAGCAGTTTTAGGGTCAGGGGAAAAACTGAAGCTTTCTTT. Translating gives CASSFRVRGKTEAFF.

The gene calls are TRBV11-3 and TRBJ2-7; 9 positions agree with TRBD2. The CDR3 runs to 16 residues. V lost 0 bases to trimming and J lost 6 bases; unmatched junction nucleotides: 9. CDR1 SGHNT and CDR2 YENEEA come from the germline V gene. The CDR3 sequence is CASSLDDSGGFREQYF. In DNA form, the CDR3 reads TGTGCCAGCAGCTTAGATGATAGCGGGGGATTTCGCGAGCAGTACTTC.

This clone was observed a few times. V gene TRBV7-3 combines with J gene TRBJ2-5; 8 bases align to TRBD2. V lost 4 bases to trimming and J lost 5 bases; unmatched junction nucleotides: 6. This CDR3 region has 14 residues. The germline V gene encodes CDR1 SGHTA and CDR2 FQGTGA. The CDR3 reads CASSSGGAGETQYF. In nucleotides, the CDR3 is TGTGCCAGCAGCTCCGGGGGGGCCGGTGAGACCCAGTACTTC.

The chain employs TRBV12-3 or TRBV12-4 and TRBJ2-1, with TRBD1 matching over 8 bases. Trimming took 6 bases from V and 9 from J; bases not matched to a gene: 7. The CDR3 is 13 amino acids. For the CDR3, the DNA is TGTGCCAGCAGATGGACAGGGTTCGGTGAGCAGTTCTTC. Translated, it gives CASRWTGFGEQFF.

The V and J genes are TRBV6-5 and TRBJ1-6; 7 bases match TRBD1. The CDR3 totals 13 residues. J was trimmed by 10 bases and V by 11 bases; bases with no gene match: 11. Germline CDR1 is MNHEY and CDR2 is SVGAGI. CDR3 DNA: TGTGCCTACTCGCGACAGGGAAACTCACCCCTCCACTTT. It specifies CAYSRQGNSPLHF.

The chain couples TRBV19 to TRBJ1-1, with a weak D call TRBD1 (5 bases). V dropped 6 bases and J dropped 1 base, with 21 bases sitting between them. The germline V gene encodes CDR1 LNHDA and CDR2 SQIVND (reference sequence). This CDR3 spans 17 amino acids. This CDR3 is CASSIQQAPATNTEAFF. The CDR3 nucleotides read TGTGCCAGTAGCATACAACAGGCTCCAGCTACGAACACTGAAGCTTTCTTT.

The V gene is TRBV5-1, the J gene TRBJ2-5, with 10 nucleotides matching TRBD1. The ends lost 0 bases at V and 4 bases at J; junction bases unmatched: 0. Germline V gene data show CDR1 as SGHRS and CDR2 as YFSETQ. CDR3 length: 14 residues. The CDR3 spells CASSLGTGGETQYF. The CDR3 DNA is TGCGCCAGCAGCTTGGGGACAGGGGGAGAGACCCAGTACTTC.

The chain is built from TRBV28 and TRBJ1-5; D is perhaps TRBD1 (6 bases). CDR1 is MDHEN and CDR2 is SYDVKM in the germline V gene. With 3 bases removed from V and 6 bases from J, the gap between germline ends came to 12 bases. The CDR3 runs to 14 residues. The CDR3 nucleotides are TGTGCCAGCAGTTTGGGGGCTGGGCGTCAGCCCCAGCATTTT. Protein: CASSLGAGRQPQHF.

V usage is TRBV7-6 and J usage is TRBJ2-1, with a possible D match to TRBD1 (6 bases). Trimming removed 5 bases from V and 4 bases from J, with 9 bases in between. The CDR3 is made up of 13 amino acids. CDR1 is SGHVS, CDR2 FNYEAQ, per germline. CDR3: CASSRDTYNEQFF. DNA of the CDR3: TGTGCCAGCAGCCGGGACACATACAATGAGCAGTTCTTC.

This chain connects TRBV4-2 to TRBJ2-1; 8 nucleotides align to TRBD1. After removal of 4 bases from V and 5 bases from J, the junction contained 13 bases not matched to a gene. CDR3 length: 17 amino acids. Per the germline V gene, CDR1 is LGHNA and CDR2 is YNFKEQ. CDR3 DNA sequence: TGTGCCAGCAGCCCTGAAGTAGCAGGGACAGGTAACAATGAGCAGTTCTTC. As protein: CASSPEVAGTGNNEQFF.